This TCR beta chain emerged from a study of blood T cell repertoires in COVID-19. With V trimmed by 5 bases and J by 10 bases, 14 bases remained unmatched. Germline V lookup: CDR1 SGHTA, CDR2 FQGNSA. CDR3 length: 16 residues. Produced via immunoSEQ multiplex PCR; TCRdb's table is partial and in-frame only. The table lists roughly 200,000 clones, 82% of them singletons. This sequence joins TRBV7-2 and TRBJ2-1; 10 bases are a match to TRBD2. This receptor was identified in an older woman with acute COVID-19. The sequenced sample was PBMCs or T cells enriched from blood (not recorded which). The chain's CDR3 is CASSPTPLAGEGEQFF. The CDR3 nucleotides read TGTGCCAGCAGCCCCACGCCCCTAGCGGGAGAGGGCGAGCAGTTCTTC.